This T cell receptor beta chain was identified in a study of spatial heterogeneity in lung cancer. Study overall: Sequence detection consistently recorded a greater number of beta-chain than alpha-chain sequences. The study found that TCR transcript counts in tumor regions correlated strongly with a matched bulk RNA-seq T cell module score.

Findings and caveats of the study: The study found that expanded intratumoral alpha and beta TCR counts tracked tumor mutation counts.

The time point was: sample taken at primary tumor resection. A total of roughly 72 untreated early-stage non-small cell lung cancer patients served as donors. Whole RNA was taken from tumor, nontumor lung or frozen PBMC; it was then sequenced unsorted. TCRdb itself ran the 5' RACE reads through MiXCR, one entry per CDR3 protein. Of 25,000 to 30,000 distinct CDR3 sequences detected, roughly 7.2% appear once; the ten largest clones hold around 26%. Comments on this clonotype: The antigen is unknown.

The material sequenced was lung tumor tissue, taken at surgery. This sequence originates from a male donor with early-stage non-small cell lung cancer.

CDR3 amino acids: CASSLLRGEQYF. The DNA of the CDR3 is TGTGCCAGCAGTTTATTAAGGGGCGAGCAGTACTTC. The chain carries TRBV28 and TRBJ2-7, with D tentatively TRBD1 (5 bases). This CDR3 is 12 amino acids long. Trimming took off 1 base at V and 6 bases at J, with 7 bases between the two ends. The germline gives CDR1 MDHEN, CDR2 SYDVKM.